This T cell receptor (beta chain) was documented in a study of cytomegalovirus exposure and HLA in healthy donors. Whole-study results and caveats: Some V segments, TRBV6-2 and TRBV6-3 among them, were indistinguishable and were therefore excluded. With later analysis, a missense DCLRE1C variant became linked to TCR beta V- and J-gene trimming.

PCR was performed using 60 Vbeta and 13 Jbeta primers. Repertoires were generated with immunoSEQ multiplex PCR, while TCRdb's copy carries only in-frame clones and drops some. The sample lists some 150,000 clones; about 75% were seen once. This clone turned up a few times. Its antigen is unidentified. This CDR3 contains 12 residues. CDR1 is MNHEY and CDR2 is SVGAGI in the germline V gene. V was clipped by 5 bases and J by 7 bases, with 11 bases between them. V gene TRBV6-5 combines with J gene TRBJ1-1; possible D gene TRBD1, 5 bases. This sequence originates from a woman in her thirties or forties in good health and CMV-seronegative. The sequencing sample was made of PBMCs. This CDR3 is CASSMGPNEAFF. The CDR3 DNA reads TGTGCCAGCAGTATGGGGCCGAATGAAGCTTTCTTT.